Sequencing of this TCR beta chain was carried out in a study of blood T cell repertoires in COVID-19. Study-wide background: PBMCs, B-cell-depleted T cells, or T cells provided the cDNA or gDNA that made up the material.

CDR1 and CDR2 (germline): LNHNV, YYDKDF (reference sequence). CDR3 length: 15 residues. Trimming cost V 0 bases and J 6 bases, with 14 bases left between them. Original processing notes: Reference gene primer amplification in the assay estimated nucleated cell counts. Profiled with immunoSEQ multiplex PCR; TCRdb holds only in-frame clones, not every one. V, J and clone size were drawn from that table, and D and trimming were deduced from the DNA. The profile shows fewer than 55,000 clones, 84% of them singletons. Sequencing was performed on peripheral blood. The chain links TRBV15 to TRBJ1-2; possibly TRBD1 for D (6 bases). The receptor was isolated from a man aged 50-59 years with acute or convalescent COVID-19. The CDR3 bases are TGTGCCACCAGCAGAGATCGGTACAGGGTTAATGGCTACACCTTC. Residues: CATSRDRYRVNGYTF.